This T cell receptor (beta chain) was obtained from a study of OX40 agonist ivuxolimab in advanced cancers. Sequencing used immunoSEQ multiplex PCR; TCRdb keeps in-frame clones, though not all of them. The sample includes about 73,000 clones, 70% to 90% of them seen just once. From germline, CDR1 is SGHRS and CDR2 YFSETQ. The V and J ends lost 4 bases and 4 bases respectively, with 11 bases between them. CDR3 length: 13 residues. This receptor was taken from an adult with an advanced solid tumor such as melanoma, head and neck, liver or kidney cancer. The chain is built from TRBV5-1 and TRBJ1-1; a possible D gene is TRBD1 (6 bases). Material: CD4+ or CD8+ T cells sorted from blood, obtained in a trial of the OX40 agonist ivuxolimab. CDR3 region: CASSRGVGTEAFF. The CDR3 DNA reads TGCGCCAGCAGCAGGGGGGTGGGCACTGAAGCTTTCTTT. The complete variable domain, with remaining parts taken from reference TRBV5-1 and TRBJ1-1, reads KAGVTQTPRYLIKTRGQQVTLSCSPISGHRSVSWYQQTPGQGLQFLFEYFSETQRNKGNFPGRFSGRQFSNSRSEMNVSTLELGDSALYLCASSRGVGTEAFFGQGTRLTVV.